This T cell receptor (beta chain) originates from a study of blood T cell repertoires in COVID-19. In the study overall: Whether acute or convalescent, the COVID-19 samples came from the United States, Italy and Spain. PBMCs, B-cell-depleted T cells, or T cells provided the cDNA or gDNA that made up the material.

Authors' methods: Estimated nucleated cell counts came from reference gene primer amplification. Data came from immunoSEQ multiplex PCR; TCRdb stores just in-frame clones and leaves some out. The V and J calls and clone size were taken over from that table, and D and trimming were inferred from the DNA. In the table there are roughly 280,000 clones, 86% of which are singletons. V was clipped by 4 bases and J by 6 bases, with 12 bases between them. Germline V gives CDR1 SGHTA, CDR2 FQGNSA. The length of the CDR3 is 13 residues. Sequenced sample: peripheral blood. This receptor was identified in a man between 35 and 55 years old with active or convalescent COVID-19. This chain joins TRBV7-2 and TRBJ1-1; unclear D gene. The CDR3 is CASSSQRDSEAFF. DNA of the CDR3: TGTGCCAGCAGCTCCCAGAGAGACTCTGAAGCTTTCTTT.